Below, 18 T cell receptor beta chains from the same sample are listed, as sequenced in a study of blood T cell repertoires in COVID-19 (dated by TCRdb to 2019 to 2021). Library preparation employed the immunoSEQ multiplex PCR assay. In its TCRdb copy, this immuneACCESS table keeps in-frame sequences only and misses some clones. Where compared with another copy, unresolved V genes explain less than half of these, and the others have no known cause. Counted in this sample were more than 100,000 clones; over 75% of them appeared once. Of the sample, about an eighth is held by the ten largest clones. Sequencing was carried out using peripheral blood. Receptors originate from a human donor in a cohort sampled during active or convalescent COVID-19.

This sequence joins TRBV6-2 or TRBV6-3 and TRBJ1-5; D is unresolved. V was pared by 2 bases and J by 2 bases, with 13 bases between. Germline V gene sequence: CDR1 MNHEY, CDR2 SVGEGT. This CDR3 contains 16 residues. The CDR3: CASSYEPQVGNQPQHF. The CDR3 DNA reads TGTGCCAGCAGTTACGAGCCTCAGGTTGGCAATCAGCCCCAGCATTTT.

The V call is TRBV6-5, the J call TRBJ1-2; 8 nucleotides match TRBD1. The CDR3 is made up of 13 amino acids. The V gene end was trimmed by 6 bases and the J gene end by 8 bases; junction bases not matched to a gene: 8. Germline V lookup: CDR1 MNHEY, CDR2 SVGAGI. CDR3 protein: CASSPDRAPGYTF. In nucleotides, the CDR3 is TGTGCCAGCAGCCCGGACAGGGCACCCGGCTACACCTTC.

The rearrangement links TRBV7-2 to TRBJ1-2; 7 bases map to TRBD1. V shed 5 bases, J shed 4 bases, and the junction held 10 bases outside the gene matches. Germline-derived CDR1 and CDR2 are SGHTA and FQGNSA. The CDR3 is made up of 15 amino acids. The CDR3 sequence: CASSLLTGNVYGYTF. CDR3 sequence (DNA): TGTGCCAGCAGCCTTCTGACAGGGAATGTCTATGGCTACACCTTC. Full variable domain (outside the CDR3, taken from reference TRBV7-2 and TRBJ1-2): GAGVSQSPSNKVTEKGKDVELRCDPISGHTALYWYRQSLGQGLEFLIYFQGNSAPDKSGLPSDRFSAERTGGSVSTLTIQRTQQEDSAVYLCASSLLTGNVYGYTFGSGTRLTVV.

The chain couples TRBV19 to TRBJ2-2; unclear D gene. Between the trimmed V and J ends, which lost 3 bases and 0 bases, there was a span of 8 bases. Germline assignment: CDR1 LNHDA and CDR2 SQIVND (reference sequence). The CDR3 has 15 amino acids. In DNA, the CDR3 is TGTGCCAGTAGTATGAAATCAGCGAACACCGGGGAGCTGTTTTTT. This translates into CASSMKSANTGELFF.

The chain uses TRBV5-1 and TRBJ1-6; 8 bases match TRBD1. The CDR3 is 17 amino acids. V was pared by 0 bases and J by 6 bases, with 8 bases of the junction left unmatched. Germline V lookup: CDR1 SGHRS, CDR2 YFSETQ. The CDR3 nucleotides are TGCGCCAGCAGCTTGGTCACAGGGGGTGTTTCTAATTCACCCCTCCACTTT. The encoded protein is CASSLVTGGVSNSPLHF. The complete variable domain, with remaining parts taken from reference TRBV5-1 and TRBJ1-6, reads KAGVTQTPRYLIKTRGQQVTLSCSPISGHRSVSWYQQTPGQGLQFLFEYFSETQRNKGNFPGRFSGRQFSNSRSEMNVSTLELGDSALYLCASSLVTGGVSNSPLHFGNGTRLTVT.

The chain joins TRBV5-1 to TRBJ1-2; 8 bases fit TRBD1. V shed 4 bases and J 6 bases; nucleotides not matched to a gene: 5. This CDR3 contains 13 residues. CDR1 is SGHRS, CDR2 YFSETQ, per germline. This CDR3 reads CASSPDRVHGYTF. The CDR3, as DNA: TGCGCCAGCAGCCCGGACAGGGTTCATGGCTACACCTTC.

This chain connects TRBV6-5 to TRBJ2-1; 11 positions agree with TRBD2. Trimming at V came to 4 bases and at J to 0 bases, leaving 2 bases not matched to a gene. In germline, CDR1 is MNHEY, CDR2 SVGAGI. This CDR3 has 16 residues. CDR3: CASSSGTSGSYNEQFF. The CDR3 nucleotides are TGTGCCAGCAGTTCCGGGACTAGCGGCTCCTACAATGAGCAGTTCTTC.

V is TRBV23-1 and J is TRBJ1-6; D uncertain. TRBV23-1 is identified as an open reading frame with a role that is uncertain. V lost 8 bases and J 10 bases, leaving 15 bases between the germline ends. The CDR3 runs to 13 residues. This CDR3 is CASPPELCSPLHF. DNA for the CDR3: TGCGCCAGCCCCCCCGAGCTTTGCTCACCCCTCCACTTT.

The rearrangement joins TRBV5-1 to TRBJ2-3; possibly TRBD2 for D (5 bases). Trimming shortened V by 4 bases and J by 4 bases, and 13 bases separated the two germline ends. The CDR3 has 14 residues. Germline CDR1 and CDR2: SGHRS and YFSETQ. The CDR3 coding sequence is TGCGCCAGCAGCCCCCCCCGGGGATCAGATACGCAGTATTTT. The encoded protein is CASSPPRGSDTQYF.

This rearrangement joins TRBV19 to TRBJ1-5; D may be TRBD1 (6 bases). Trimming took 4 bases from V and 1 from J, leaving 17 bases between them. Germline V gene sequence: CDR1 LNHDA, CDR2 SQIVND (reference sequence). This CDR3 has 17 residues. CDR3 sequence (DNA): TGTGCCAGTAGTACGGGACACCGCGTTGGGAGCAATCAGCCCCAGCATTTT. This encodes CASSTGHRVGSNQPQHF.

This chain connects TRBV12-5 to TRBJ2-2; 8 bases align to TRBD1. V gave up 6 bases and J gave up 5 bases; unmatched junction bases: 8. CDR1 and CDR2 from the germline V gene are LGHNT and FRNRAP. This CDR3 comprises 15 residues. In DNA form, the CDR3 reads TGTGCTAGTGGCCTCCAGGGGGCGCCGACCGGGGAGCTGTTTTTT. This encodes CASGLQGAPTGELFF.

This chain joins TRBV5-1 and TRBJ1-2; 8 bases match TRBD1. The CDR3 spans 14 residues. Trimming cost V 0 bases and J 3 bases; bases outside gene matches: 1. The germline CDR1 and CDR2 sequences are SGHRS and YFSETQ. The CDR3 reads CASSLEGQDYGYTF. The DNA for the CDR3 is TGCGCCAGCAGCTTGGAGGGACAGGACTATGGCTACACCTTC.

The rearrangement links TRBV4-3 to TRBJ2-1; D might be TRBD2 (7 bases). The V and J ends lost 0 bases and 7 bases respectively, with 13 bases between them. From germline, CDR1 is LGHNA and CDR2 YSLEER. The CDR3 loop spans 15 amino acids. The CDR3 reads CASSQEGGGRNEQFF. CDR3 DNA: TGCGCCAGCAGCCAAGAAGGGGGAGGGAGGAATGAGCAGTTCTTC.

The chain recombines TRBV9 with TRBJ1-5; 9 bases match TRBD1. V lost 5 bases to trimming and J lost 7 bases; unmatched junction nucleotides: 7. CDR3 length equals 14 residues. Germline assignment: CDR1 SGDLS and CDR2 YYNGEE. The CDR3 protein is CASSATGGEQPQHF. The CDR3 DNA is TGTGCCAGCAGTGCGACAGGGGGTGAGCAGCCCCAGCATTTT.

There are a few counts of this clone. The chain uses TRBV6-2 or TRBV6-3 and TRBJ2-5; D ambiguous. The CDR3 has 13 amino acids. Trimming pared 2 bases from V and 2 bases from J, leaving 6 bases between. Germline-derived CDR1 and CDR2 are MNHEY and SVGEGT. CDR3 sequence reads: CASSYGQQETQYF. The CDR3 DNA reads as TGTGCCAGCAGTTACGGGCAGCAAGAGACCCAGTACTTC.

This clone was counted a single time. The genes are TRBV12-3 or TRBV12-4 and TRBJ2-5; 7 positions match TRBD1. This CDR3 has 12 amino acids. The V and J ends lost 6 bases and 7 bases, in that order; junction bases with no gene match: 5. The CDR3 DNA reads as TGTGCCAGCAGCACGGACAGGAGGACCCAGTACTTC. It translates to CASSTDRRTQYF.

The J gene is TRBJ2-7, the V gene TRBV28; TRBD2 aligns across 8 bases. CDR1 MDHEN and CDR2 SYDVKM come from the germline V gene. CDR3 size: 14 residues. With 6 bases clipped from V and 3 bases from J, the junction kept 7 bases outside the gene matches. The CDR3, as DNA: TGTGCCAGCAGGCCTGGACTAGCCTACTACGAGCAGTACTTC. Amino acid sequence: CASRPGLAYYEQYF.

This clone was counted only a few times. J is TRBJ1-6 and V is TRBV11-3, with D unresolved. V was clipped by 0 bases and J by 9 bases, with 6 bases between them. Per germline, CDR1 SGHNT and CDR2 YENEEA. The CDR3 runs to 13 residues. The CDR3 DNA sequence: TGTGCCAGCAGCTTAGAGCTCGGTTCACCCCTCCACTTT. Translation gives CASSLELGSPLHF.